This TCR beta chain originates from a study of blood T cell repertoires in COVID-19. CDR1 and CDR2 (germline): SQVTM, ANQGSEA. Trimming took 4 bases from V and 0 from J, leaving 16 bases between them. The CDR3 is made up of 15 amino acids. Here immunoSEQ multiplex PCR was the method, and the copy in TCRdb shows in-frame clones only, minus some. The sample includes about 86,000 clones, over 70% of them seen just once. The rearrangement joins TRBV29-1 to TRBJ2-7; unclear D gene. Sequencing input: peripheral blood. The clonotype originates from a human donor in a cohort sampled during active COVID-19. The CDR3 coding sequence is TGCAGCGTTGCCCCCAGGCCGCGTTTCTCCTACGAGCAGTACTTC. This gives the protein CSVAPRPRFSYEQYF.